The entry below gives a single T cell receptor beta chain sequence along with its context. The antigen is not known. The J segment lost 7 bases and the V segment lost 5 bases, leaving 7 bases of the junction unmatched. This CDR3 region has 14 residues. Per germline, CDR1 SGHDT and CDR2 YYEEEE. Related graft donors supplied nonmyeloablative bone marrow transplants, and mixed chimerism was transient. CD4+CD25+CD127- Tregs, CD4+CD25- non-Tregs, CD4 and CD8 cells were sorted. Clones were read by immunoSEQ multiplex PCR, and TCRdb kept only the in-frame ones, dropping some. Of tens of thousands of clones listed, roughly nine tenths were seen once; the top ten hold roughly 15%. These data originate in a study of Tregs in tolerant kidney transplant recipients. Study-wide points: Donor-specific Treg expansion exceeded global Treg expansion in tolerant patients, suggesting antigen drive. Tregs expanded with activated donor B cells seemed most donor-specific.

This chain links TRBV5-6 with TRBJ1-5, with TRBD1 matching 9 bases. Here the sequenced sample was CD8+ T cells from blood (PBMCs), taken 24 months after the transplant. This TCR was recovered from a human patient who received a combined kidney and bone marrow transplant. The T cells may come from the graft donor. The CDR3 DNA follows: TGTGCCAGCAGTCTACAGGGGGCCGTACAGCCCCAGCATTTT. It codes for CASSLQGAVQPQHF.